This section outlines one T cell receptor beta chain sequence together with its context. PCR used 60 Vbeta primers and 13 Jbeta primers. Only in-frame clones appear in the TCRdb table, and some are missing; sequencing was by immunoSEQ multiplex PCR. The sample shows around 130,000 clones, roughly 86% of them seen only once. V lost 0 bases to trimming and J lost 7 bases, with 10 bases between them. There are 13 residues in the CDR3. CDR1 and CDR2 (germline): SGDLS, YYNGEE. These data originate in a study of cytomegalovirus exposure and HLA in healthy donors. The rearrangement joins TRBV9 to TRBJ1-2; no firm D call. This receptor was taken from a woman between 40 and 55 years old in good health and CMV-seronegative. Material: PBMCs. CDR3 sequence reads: CASSVAREGGYTF. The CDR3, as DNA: TGTGCCAGCAGCGTAGCCCGAGAGGGTGGCTACACCTTC.